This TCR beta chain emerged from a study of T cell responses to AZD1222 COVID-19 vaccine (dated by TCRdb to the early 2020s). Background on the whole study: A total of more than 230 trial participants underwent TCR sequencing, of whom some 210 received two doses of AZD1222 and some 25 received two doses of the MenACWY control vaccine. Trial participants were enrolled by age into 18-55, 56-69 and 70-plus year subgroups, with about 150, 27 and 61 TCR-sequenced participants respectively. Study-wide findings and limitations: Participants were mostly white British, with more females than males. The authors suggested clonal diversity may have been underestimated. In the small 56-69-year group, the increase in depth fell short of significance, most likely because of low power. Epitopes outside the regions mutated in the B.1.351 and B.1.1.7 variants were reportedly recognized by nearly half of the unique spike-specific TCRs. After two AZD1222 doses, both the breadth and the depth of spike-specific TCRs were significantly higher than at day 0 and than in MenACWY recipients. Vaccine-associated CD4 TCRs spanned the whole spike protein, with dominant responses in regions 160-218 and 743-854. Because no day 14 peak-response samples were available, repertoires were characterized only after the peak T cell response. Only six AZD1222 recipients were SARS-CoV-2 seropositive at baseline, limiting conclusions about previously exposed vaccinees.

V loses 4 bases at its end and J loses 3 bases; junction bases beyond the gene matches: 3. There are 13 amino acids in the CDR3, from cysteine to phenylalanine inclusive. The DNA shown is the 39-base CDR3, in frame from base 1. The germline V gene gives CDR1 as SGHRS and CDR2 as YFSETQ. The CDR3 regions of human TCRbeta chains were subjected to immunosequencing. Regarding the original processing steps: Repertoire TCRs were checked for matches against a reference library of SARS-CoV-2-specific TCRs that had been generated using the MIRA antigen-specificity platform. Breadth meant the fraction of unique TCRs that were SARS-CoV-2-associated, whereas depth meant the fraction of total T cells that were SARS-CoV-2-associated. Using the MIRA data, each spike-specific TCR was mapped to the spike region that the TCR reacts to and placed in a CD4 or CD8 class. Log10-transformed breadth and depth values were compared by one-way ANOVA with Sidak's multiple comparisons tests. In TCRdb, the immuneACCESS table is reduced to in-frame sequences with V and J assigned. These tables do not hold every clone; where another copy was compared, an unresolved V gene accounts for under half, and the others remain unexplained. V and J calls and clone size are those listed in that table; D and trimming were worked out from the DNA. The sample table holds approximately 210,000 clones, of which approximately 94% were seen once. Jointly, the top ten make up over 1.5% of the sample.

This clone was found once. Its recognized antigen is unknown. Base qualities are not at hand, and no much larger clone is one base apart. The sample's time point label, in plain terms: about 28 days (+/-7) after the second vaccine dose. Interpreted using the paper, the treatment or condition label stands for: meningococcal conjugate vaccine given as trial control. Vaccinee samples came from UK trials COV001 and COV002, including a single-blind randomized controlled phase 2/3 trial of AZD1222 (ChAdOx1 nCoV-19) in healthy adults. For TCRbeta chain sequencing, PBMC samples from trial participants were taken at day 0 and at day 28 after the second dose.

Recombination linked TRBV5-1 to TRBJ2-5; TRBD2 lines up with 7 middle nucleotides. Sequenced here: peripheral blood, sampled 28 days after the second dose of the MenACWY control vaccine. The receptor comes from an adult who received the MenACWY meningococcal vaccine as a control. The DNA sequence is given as TGCGCCAGCAGCCGGGGGGAGAAAGAGACCCAGTACTTC. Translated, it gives CASSRGEKETQYF.